This T cell receptor (beta chain) was captured by sequencing in a study of cytomegalovirus exposure and HLA in healthy donors. In the case of this clone: Its target is unknown.

Primers: 60 Vbeta forward and 13 Jbeta reverse. Assay: immunoSEQ multiplex PCR; the TCRdb copy retains only in-frame clones and omits some. The sample contains some 130,000 clones, approximately 80% of which appear only once. Broader study findings: Previously analyzed data showed that most TCR beta V segments were productive at a frequency of about 90% or about 30%. With later analysis, a missense DCLRE1C variant became linked to TCR beta V- and J-gene trimming. In a later analysis, donors in an Asian-associated ancestry cluster reportedly had fewer N-insertions in productive TCRs than the cohort mean.

V shed 4 bases, J shed 0 bases, and the junction held 3 bases outside the gene matches. The CDR3 extends over 14 amino acids. The V gene's germline CDR1 is SGDLS and CDR2 YYNGEE. The chain recombines TRBV9 with TRBJ2-7; 8 nucleotides line up with TRBD1. The source material was PBMCs. This TCR was recovered from a man younger than 40 in good health and CMV-seronegative. The CDR3 region is CASSRQGNSYEQYF. CDR3 nucleotides: TGTGCCAGCAGCCGACAGGGGAACTCCTACGAGCAGTACTTC.